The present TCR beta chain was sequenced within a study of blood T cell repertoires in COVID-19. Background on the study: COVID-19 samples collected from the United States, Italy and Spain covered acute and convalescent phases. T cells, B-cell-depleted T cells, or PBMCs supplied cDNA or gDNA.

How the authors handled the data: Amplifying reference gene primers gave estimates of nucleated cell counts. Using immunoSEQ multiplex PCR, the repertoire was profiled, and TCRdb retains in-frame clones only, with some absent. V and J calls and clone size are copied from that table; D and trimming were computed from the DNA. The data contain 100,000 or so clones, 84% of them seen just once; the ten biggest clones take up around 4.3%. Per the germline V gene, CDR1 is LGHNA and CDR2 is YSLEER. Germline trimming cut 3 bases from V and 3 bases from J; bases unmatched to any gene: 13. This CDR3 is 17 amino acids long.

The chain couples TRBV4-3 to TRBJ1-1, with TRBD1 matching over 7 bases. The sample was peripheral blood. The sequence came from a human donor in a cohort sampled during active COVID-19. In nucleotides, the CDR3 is TGCGCCAGCAGCCAGATTTACAGGGAAAGGGGGCACACTGAAGCTTTCTTT. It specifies CASSQIYRERGHTEAFF.